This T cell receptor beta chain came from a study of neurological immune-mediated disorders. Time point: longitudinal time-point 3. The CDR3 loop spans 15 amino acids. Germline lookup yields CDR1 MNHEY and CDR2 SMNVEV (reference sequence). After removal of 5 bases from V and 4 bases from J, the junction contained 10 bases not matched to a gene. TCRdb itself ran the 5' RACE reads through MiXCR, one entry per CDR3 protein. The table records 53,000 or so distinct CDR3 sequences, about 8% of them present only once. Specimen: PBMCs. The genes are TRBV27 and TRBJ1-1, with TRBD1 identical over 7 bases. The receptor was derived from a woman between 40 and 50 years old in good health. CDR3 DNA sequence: TGTGCCAGCAGTCCTCGTCTACAGGGGTCCACTGAAGCTTTCTTT. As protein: CASSPRLQGSTEAFF.